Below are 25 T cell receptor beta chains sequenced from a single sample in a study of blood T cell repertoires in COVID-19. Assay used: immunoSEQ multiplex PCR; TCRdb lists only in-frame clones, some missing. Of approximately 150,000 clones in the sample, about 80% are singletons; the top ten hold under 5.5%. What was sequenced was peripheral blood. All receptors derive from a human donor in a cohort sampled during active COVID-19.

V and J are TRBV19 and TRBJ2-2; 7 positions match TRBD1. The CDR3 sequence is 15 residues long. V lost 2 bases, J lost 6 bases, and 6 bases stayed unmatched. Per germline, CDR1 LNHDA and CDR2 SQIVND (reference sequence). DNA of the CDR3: TGTGCCAGTAGTATAAGGGACAGCGTTCCCGGGGAGCTGTTTTTT. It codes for CASSIRDSVPGELFF. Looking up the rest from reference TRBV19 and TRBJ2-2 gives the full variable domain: DGGITQSPKYLFRKEGQNVTLSCEQNLNHDAMYWYRQDPGQGLRLIYYSQIVNDFQKGDIAEGYSVSREKKESFPLTVTSAQKNPTAFYLCASSIRDSVPGELFFGEGSRLTVL.

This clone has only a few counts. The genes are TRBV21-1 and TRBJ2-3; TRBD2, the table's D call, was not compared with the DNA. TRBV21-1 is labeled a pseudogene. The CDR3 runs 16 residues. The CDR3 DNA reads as TGTGCCCGGGGGGGCTCTCGGGGCTCCATCACAGATACGCAGTATTTT. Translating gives CARGGSRGSITDTQYF.

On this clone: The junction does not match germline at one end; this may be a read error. This CDR3 is CSAGGRTF. The DNA of the CDR3 is TGCAGTGCTGGGGGCAGGACCTTC. J is TRBJ2-7 and V is TRBV20-1, with D perhaps matching TRBD1 (6 bases). CDR1 is DFQATT, CDR2 SNEGSKA, per germline (reference sequence). The length of the CDR3 is 8 residues.

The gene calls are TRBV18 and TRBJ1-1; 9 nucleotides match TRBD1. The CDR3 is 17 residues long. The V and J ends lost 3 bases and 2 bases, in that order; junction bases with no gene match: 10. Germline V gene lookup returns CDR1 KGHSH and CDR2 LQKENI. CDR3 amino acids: CASSPSTGGEDNTEAFF. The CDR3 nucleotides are TGTGCCAGCTCACCGTCTACAGGGGGCGAAGACAACACTGAAGCTTTCTTT. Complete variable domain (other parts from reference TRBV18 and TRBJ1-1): NAGVMQNPRHLVRRRGQEARLRCSPMKGHSHVYWYRQLPEEGLKFMVYLQKENIIDESGMPKERFSAEFPKEGPSILRIQQVVRGDSAAYFCASSPSTGGEDNTEAFFGQGTRLTVV.

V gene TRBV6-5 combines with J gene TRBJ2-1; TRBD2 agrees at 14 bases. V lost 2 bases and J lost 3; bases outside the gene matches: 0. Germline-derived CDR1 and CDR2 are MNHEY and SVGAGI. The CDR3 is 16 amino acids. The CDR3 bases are TGTGCCAGCAGTTACGGACTAGCGGGAGGCTACAATGAGCAGTTCTTC. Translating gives CASSYGLAGGYNEQFF.

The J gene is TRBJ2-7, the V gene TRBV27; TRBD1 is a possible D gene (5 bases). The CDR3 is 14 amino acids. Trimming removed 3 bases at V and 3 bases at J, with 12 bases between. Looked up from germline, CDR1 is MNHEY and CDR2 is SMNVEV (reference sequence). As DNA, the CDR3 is TGTGCCAGCAGTTTTAATGGCAGGGTCTACGAGCAGTACTTC. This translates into CASSFNGRVYEQYF.

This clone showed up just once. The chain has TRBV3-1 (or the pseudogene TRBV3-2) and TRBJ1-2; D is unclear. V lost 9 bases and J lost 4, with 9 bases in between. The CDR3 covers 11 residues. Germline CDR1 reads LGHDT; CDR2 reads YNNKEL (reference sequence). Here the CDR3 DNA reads TGTGCCAGTCGTCGCGGCTATGGCTACACCTTC. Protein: CASRRGYGYTF.

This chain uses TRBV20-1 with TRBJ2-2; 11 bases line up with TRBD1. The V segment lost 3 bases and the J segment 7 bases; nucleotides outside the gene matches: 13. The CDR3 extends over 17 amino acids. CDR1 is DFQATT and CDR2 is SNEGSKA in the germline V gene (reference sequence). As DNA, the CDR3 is TGCAGTGCTAGTAGGGTCGGACAGGGGGCTTGGGGCGGGGAGCTGTTTTTT. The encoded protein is CSASRVGQGAWGGELFF.

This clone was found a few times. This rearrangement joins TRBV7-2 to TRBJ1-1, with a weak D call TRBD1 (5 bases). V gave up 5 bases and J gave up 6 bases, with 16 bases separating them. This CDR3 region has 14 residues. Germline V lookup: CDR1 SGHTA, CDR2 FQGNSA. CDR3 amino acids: CASSPPGRFAEAFF. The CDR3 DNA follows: TGTGCCAGCAGCCCGCCAGGGCGGTTCGCTGAAGCTTTCTTT.

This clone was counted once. The CDR3 bases are TGTGCCAGCAAGTCCCCCCAGGGGACGGGAAACATTCAGTACTTC. It yields the protein CASKSPQGTGNIQYF. The J gene is TRBJ2-4, the V gene TRBV6-5; a possible D gene is TRBD1 (6 bases). Per the germline V gene, CDR1 is MNHEY and CDR2 is SVGAGI. The V gene lost 7 bases and the J gene lost 6 bases, with 19 bases spanning the gap. The CDR3 consists of 15 residues.

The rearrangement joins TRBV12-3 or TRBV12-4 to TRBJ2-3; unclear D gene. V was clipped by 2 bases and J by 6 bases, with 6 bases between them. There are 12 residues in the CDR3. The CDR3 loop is CASSLSRDTQYF. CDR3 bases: TGTGCCAGCAGTTTATCGCGGGATACGCAGTATTTT.

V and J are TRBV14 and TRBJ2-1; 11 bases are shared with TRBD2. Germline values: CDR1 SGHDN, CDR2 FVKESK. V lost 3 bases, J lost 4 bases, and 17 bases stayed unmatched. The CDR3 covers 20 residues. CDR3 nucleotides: TGTGCCAGCAGCCATCCAAAAGGGCTAGCGGGGGGAGAGATGTACAATGAGCAGTTCTTC. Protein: CASSHPKGLAGGEMYNEQFF.

In DNA, the CDR3 is TGTGCCAGCTCCAGCGGGGGCCAGGGCACAGATACGCAGTATTTT. Translated, it gives CASSSGGQGTDTQYF. The chain uses TRBV11-3 and TRBJ2-3; TRBD2 agrees at 8 bases. V lost 8 bases and J lost 1; bases outside the gene matches: 8. Germline V lookup: CDR1 SGHNT, CDR2 YENEEA. This CDR3 is built from 15 residues.

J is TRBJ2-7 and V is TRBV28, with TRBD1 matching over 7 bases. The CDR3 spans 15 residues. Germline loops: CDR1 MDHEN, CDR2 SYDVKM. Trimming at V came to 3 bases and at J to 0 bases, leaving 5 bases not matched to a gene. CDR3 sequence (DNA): TGTGCCAGCAGTTTTGGGACAGAGTTCTCCTACGAGCAGTACTTC. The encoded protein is CASSFGTEFSYEQYF.

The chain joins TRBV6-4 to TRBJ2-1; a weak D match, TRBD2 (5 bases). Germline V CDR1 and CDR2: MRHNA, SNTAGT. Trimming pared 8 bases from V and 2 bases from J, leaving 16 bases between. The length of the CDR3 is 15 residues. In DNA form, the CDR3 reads TGTGCCAGCTGTCCGAGGACTCCAGCCTACAATGAGCAGTTCTTC. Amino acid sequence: CASCPRTPAYNEQFF.

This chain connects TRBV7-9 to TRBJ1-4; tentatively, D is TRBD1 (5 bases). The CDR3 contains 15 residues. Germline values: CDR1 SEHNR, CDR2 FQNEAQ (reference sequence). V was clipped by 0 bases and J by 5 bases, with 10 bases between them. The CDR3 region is CASSLALGGNEKLFF. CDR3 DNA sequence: TGTGCCAGCAGCTTAGCTTTGGGGGGGAATGAAAAACTGTTTTTT.

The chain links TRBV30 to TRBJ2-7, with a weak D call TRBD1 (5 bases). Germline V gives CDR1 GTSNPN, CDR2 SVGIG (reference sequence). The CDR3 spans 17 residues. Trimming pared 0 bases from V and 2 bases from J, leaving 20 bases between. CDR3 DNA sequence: TGTGCCTGGAGTGTACGTGCAGGGTCACCCTGGACCTACGAGCAGTACTTC. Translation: CAWSVRAGSPWTYEQYF.

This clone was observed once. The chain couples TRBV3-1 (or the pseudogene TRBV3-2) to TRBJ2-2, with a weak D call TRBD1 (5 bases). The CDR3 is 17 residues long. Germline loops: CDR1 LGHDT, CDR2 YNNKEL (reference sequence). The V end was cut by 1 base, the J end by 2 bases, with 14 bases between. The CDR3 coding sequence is TGTGCCAGCAGCCAAGTTCTCGACAGCCTCAACACCGGGGAGCTGTTTTTT. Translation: CASSQVLDSLNTGELFF.

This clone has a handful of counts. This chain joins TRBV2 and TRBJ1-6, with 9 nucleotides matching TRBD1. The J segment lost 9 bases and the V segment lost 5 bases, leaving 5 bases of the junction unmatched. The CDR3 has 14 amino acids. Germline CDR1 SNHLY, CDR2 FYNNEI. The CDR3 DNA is TGTGCCAGCAGTCCCCGGACAGGGGCTTCACCCCTCCACTTT. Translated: CASSPRTGASPLHF.

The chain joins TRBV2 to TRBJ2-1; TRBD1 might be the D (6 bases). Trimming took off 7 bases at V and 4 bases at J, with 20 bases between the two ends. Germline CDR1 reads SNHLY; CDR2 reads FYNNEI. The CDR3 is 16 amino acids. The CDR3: CASNGQRLYPYNEQFF. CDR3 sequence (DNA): TGTGCCAGCAACGGACAGCGCCTATATCCATACAATGAGCAGTTCTTC.

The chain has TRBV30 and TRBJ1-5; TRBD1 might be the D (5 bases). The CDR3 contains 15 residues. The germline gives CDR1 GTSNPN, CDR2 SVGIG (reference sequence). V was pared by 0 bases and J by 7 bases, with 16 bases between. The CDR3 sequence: CAWSVIPQGGQPQHF. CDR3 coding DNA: TGTGCCTGGAGTGTAATACCTCAGGGCGGACAGCCCCAGCATTTT. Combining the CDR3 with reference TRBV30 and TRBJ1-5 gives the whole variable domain SQTIHQWPATLVQPVGSPLSLECTVEGTSNPNLYWYRQAAGRGLQLLFYSVGIGQISSEVPQNLSASRPQDRQFILSSKKLLLSDSGFYLCAWSVIPQGGQPQHFGDGTRLSIL.

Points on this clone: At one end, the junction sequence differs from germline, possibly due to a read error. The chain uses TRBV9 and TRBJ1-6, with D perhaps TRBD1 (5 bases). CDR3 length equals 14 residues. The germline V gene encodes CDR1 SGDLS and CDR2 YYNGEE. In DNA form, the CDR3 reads TGTGCCAGCAGCGACCAGGGAGGTAATACACCCCTCCACTTT. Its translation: CASSDQGGNTPLHF.

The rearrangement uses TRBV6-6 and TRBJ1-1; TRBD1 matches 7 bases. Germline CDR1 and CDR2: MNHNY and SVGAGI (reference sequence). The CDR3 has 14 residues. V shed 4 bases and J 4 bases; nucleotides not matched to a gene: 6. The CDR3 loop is CASSSRQGSTEAFF. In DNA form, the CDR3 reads TGTGCCAGCAGTTCAAGACAGGGTAGCACTGAAGCTTTCTTT.

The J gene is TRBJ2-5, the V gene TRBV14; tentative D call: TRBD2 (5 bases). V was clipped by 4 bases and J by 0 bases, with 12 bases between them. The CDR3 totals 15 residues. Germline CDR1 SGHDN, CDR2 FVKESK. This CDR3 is CASSPLDWNQETQYF. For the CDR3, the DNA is TGTGCCAGCAGCCCGTTGGACTGGAACCAAGAGACCCAGTACTTC.

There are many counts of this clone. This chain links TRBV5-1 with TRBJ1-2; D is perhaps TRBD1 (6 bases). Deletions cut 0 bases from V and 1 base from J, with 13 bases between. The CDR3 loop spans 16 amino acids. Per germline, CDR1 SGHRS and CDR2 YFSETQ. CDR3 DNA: TGCGCCAGCAGCTTGGTCCCCGGACAGCTTAACTATGGCTACACCTTC. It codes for CASSLVPGQLNYGYTF.